Below are 18 T cell receptor beta chains sequenced from a single sample in a study of T-cell memory formation after mild COVID-19. TCRdb recomputed calls from the 5' RACE reads with MiXCR, one row per CDR3 protein. In the table there are about 350,000 distinct CDR3 sequences, approximately 15% of which are singletons. Material: PBMCs or a T cell subset sorted from them (not recorded which). These receptor sequences come from a man aged 18 to 29 who had mild COVID-19 (a few samples of this study predate the infection). Cell type and time point are not known.

V and J are TRBV10-3 and TRBJ1-1; TRBD1 matches 7 bases. CDR3 size: 14 residues. The ends lost 2 bases at V and 1 base at J; junction bases unmatched: 1. Germline-derived CDR1 and CDR2 are ENHRY and SYGVKD. The CDR3 DNA follows: TGTGCCATCAGTGAGAGGGGGCAGAACACTGAAGCTTTCTTT. This gives the protein CAISERGQNTEAFF.

In its sample, this clonotype was seen a few times. V and J are TRBV12-3 or TRBV12-4 and TRBJ2-1; 8 bases match TRBD1. The junction had 12 bases not matched to a gene; V was cut back by 6 bases and J by 8 bases. The CDR3 runs to 15 residues. Written as DNA, the CDR3 is TGTGCCAGCAGACAATCTACAGGGGGAGGCCATGAGCAGTTCTTC. Protein product: CASRQSTGGGHEQFF.

The genes are TRBV11-1 and TRBJ2-7; 9 bases are shared with TRBD1. V lost 6 bases to trimming and J lost 11 bases; unmatched junction nucleotides: 5. There are 11 residues in the CDR3. The germline gives CDR1 SGHAT, CDR2 FQDESV (reference sequence). This CDR3 is CASRDRGTEYF. The CDR3 region has the DNA TGTGCCAGCAGGGACAGGGGAACGGAGTACTTC.

V gene TRBV20-1 combines with J gene TRBJ2-1; perhaps TRBD2 as D (5 bases). V was pared by 3 bases and J by 2 bases, with 11 bases between. The germline gives CDR1 DFQATT, CDR2 SNEGSKA (reference sequence). This CDR3 region has 14 residues. CDR3 in DNA: TGCAGTGCTAGGCGGGCAGGAACCTACAATGAGCAGTTCTTC. This translates into CSARRAGTYNEQFF.

This sequence joins TRBV25-1 and TRBJ1-5; 7 bases fit TRBD1. The CDR3 has 15 amino acids. The J segment lost 3 bases and the V segment lost 1 base, leaving 3 bases of the junction unmatched. Germline loops: CDR1 MGHDK, CDR2 SYGVNS. The CDR3 loop is CASSESGQDNQPQHF. In nucleotides, the CDR3 is TGTGCCAGCAGTGAATCCGGACAGGACAATCAGCCCCAGCATTTT.

The chain couples TRBV7-6 to TRBJ2-5; tentative D call: TRBD2 (6 bases). The germline gives CDR1 SGHVS, CDR2 FNYEAQ. The CDR3 loop spans 15 amino acids. Trimming took 1 base from V and 1 from J, leaving 10 bases between them. The CDR3 DNA reads as TGTGCCAGCAGCTTAGGGGGACTCGTCCAAGAGACCCAGTACTTC. It specifies CASSLGGLVQETQYF.

This clonotype was seen more than once but under ten times. V is TRBV7-2 and J is TRBJ1-4; D unclear. The CDR3 is 14 residues long. Germline lookup yields CDR1 SGHTA and CDR2 FQGNSA. The germline V and J ends were trimmed by 3 bases and 1 base, with 6 bases remaining between them. In nucleotides, the CDR3 is TGTGCCAGCAGCTTTCAGAGAACTAATGAAAAACTGTTTTTT. This gives the protein CASSFQRTNEKLFF.

This clonotype was seen a handful of times. The V and J genes are TRBV7-9 and TRBJ2-7; D might be TRBD1 (6 bases). The V end lost 9 bases, the J end lost 7 bases, and 19 bases lay between the germline ends. The CDR3 spans 13 residues. The germline CDR1 and CDR2 sequences are SEHNR and FQNEAQ (reference sequence). CDR3 loop: CARRDKGVGEQYV. The CDR3 nucleotides read TGTGCCAGGAGGGACAAAGGGGTAGGAGAGCAGTACGTC.

This clonotype was seen a few times. The rearrangement uses TRBV4-2 and TRBJ1-2; D perhaps matches TRBD1 (5 bases). Germline loops: CDR1 LGHNA, CDR2 YNFKEQ. This CDR3 contains 19 residues. Trimming removed 0 bases from V and 1 base from J, with 21 bases in between. The CDR3 sequence is CASSQETMGVREFNYGYTF. As DNA, the CDR3 is TGTGCCAGCAGCCAAGAGACCATGGGAGTCAGGGAGTTTAACTATGGCTACACCTTC.

This clonotype was seen repeatedly, ten times or more. The rearrangement uses TRBV6-5 and TRBJ2-3; D is uncertain. This CDR3 is built from 17 residues. V gave up 0 bases and J gave up 0 bases, with 13 bases separating them. Germline assignment: CDR1 MNHEY and CDR2 SVGAGI. CDR3 sequence (DNA): TGTGCCAGCAGTTACTCGAAAGCTACCCCCAGCACAGATACGCAGTATTTT. Translating it yields CASSYSKATPSTDTQYF.

V and J are TRBV27 and TRBJ2-1; D tentatively fits TRBD1 or TRBD2 (6 bases each). This CDR3 spans 16 amino acids. Germline CDR1 MNHEY, CDR2 SMNVEV (reference sequence). Trimming took 2 bases from V and 1 from J, leaving 12 bases between them. The CDR3 nucleotides read TGTGCCAGCAGTTTAGGTCCGGGGGCATCCTACAATGAGCAGTTCTTC. Translating it yields CASSLGPGASYNEQFF.

The chain uses TRBV6-2 or TRBV6-3 and TRBJ2-5, with no clear D. V was shortened by 4 bases and J by 3 bases, with 12 bases between the two germline ends. CDR1 is MNHEY, CDR2 SVGEGT, per germline. This CDR3 is 14 amino acids long. CDR3 in DNA: TGTGCCAGCAGTTCCACAGCCAACGAAGAGACCCAGTACTTC. Translation: CASSSTANEETQYF.

This clonotype has at least ten counts. The J gene is TRBJ2-2, the V gene TRBV7-9; D tentatively reads TRBD1 or TRBD2 (6 bases each). Trimming took 5 bases from V and 2 from J, leaving 15 bases between them. There are 16 residues in the CDR3. The germline gives CDR1 SEHNR, CDR2 FQNEAQ (reference sequence). DNA of the CDR3: TGTGCCAGCAGCATGTTCACGGGGGCTAACACCGGGGAGCTGTTTTTT. Its protein is CASSMFTGANTGELFF.

In this sample, this clonotype turned up once. Here the CDR3 DNA reads TGTGCCAGCAGTTTACTTGTAGCGGGGGCGACTGAGCAGTTCTTC. Its protein product is CASSLLVAGATEQFF. The chain couples TRBV28 to TRBJ2-1; TRBD2 matches at 9 bases. V dropped 2 bases and J dropped 9; count of bases not matched to a gene: 8. The CDR3 is made up of 15 amino acids. The germline CDR1 and CDR2 sequences are MDHEN and SYDVKM.

This clonotype was observed many times. The chain links TRBV9 to TRBJ2-2, with D possibly being TRBD2 (5 bases). Trimming left V 4 bases short and J 5 bases short, with 9 bases between. The CDR3 has 13 residues. The V gene's germline CDR1 is SGDLS and CDR2 YYNGEE. The CDR3 reads CASSPSGTGELFF. The DNA of the CDR3 is TGTGCCAGCAGCCCCTCGGGGACCGGGGAGCTGTTTTTT.

The chain is built from TRBV7-2 and TRBJ2-4; D unclear. V gave up 5 bases and J gave up 5 bases, with 16 bases separating them. CDR1 and CDR2 (germline): SGHTA, FQGNSA. This CDR3 has 15 residues. CDR3 nucleotide sequence: TGTGCCAGCAGCCCCTCTTTGCGGAATGAAAACATTCAGTACTTC. Its protein product is CASSPSLRNENIQYF.

V is TRBV3-1 and J is TRBJ2-7, with a weak D call TRBD1 (5 bases). This CDR3 is built from 15 residues. Looked up from germline, CDR1 is LGHDT and CDR2 is YNNKEL (reference sequence). The V end was cut by 3 bases, the J end by 1 base, with 13 bases between. The CDR3 loop reads CASSHGAMSSYEQYF. The CDR3 DNA reads as TGTGCCAGCAGCCATGGGGCAATGAGTTCCTACGAGCAGTACTTC.

This clonotype was seen a few times. J is TRBJ2-7 and V is TRBV2, with D possibly called TRBD1 or TRBD2 (5 bases each). This CDR3 contains 13 residues. Germline V CDR1 and CDR2: SNHLY, FYNNEI. V was trimmed by 5 bases and J by 5 bases, leaving 13 bases between them. CDR3 bases: TGTGCCAGCAGTTTCGGGGCCAGGAACGAGCAGTACGTC. Its protein product is CASSFGARNEQYV.